Sequencing of this TCR beta chain was carried out in a study of shared clonotypes between healthy human individuals. This CDR3 is 14 amino acids long. CDR1 and CDR2 (germline): SGHVS, FNYEAQ. V was cut by 5 bases and J by 5 bases, with 16 bases left in between. Within Nashville, Tennessee resided all donors, each a Caucasian adult. Investigators spread the genomic DNA of each subset evenly over several immunoSEQ plates. Per the original data handling: Junction-only sequences without quality scores came from ImmunoSEQ, so filtering differed. Sequencing used immunoSEQ multiplex PCR; TCRdb keeps in-frame clones, though not all of them. The V and J calls and clone size come from that table; D and trimming were worked out from the DNA. The profile shows some 530,000 clones, over 70% of them singletons.

Sequenced material: PBMCs. V and J are TRBV7-6 and TRBJ2-7, with D possibly TRBD1 on 6 matching bases. This receptor was obtained from a woman aged 40 to 50 in good health. Some clones in this sample may be carry-over from other donors' samples. The CDR3 spells CASSQGRIVHEQYF. CDR3 sequence (DNA): TGTGCCAGCAGCCAGGGGCGTATCGTCCACGAGCAGTACTTC.